This T cell receptor (beta chain) was documented in a study of CD8+CD57+ T cells in acquired aplastic anemia. This clonotype was seen only a few times. This CDR3 is 16 amino acids long. Germline assignment: CDR1 KGHSH and CDR2 LQKENI. After removal of 3 bases from V and 5 bases from J, the junction contained 10 bases not matched to a gene. An expansion of CD8+CD57+ cells by flow cytometry had been shown in patients chosen for sequencing. Genomic DNA provided the template from which TCR beta VDJ and CDR3 profiles were obtained. MiXCR, run by TCRdb on the reads, gives a single entry per CDR3 protein. This sample has around 200,000 distinct CDR3 sequences; around 50% occur once, and the top ten carry over 10%.

Sequencing was carried out using sorted CD4+, CD8+, or CD8+CD57+ T cells (not recorded which) from PBMCs. The clonotype originates from a human donor with aplastic anemia. The chain joins TRBV18 to TRBJ2-7; 10 bases agree with TRBD2. CDR3 protein: CASSPYLAGDRNEQYF. CDR3 in DNA: TGTGCCAGCTCACCGTATCTAGCGGGGGATAGAAACGAGCAGTACTTC. Complete variable domain (other parts from reference TRBV18 and TRBJ2-7): NAGVMQNPRHLVRRRGQEARLRCSPMKGHSHVYWYRQLPEEGLKFMVYLQKENIIDESGMPKERFSAEFPKEGPSILRIQQVVRGDSAAYFCASSPYLAGDRNEQYFGPGTRLTVT.